This T cell receptor (beta chain) was captured by sequencing in a study of T cell responses to AZD1222 COVID-19 vaccine. Whole-study findings and limits: Among those given AZD1222, only 6 or 7 were seropositive at baseline.

Produced via immunoSEQ multiplex PCR; TCRdb's table is partial and in-frame only. In the table there are about 120,000 clones, about 90% of which are singletons. Germline lookup yields CDR1 MDHEN and CDR2 SYDVKM. The ends were cut back, 2 bases at V and 4 bases at J, with 18 bases in the middle. This CDR3 contains 16 residues. With respect to this clone: Antigen: not known.

Sequenced material: peripheral blood, taken on day 0 of AZD1222 vaccination. The chain has TRBV28 and TRBJ2-7; D perhaps matches TRBD2 (6 bases). This clonotype was obtained from an adult in good health. CDR3 nucleotide sequence: TGTGCCAGCAGTTTAGGTAGAGTGCTAGCGCGTTACGAGCAGTACTTC. Translating gives CASSLGRVLARYEQYF.